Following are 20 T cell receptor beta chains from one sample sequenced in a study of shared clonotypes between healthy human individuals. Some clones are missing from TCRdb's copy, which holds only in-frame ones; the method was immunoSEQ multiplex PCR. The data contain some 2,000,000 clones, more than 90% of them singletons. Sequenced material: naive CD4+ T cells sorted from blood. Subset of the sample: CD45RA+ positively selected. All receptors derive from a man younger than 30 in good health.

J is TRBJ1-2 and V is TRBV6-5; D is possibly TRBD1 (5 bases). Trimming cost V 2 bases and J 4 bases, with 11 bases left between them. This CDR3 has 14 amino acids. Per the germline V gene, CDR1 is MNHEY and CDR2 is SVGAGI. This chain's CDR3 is CASSYGRGSYGYTF. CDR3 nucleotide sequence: TGTGCCAGCAGTTACGGACGGGGGAGCTATGGCTACACCTTC.

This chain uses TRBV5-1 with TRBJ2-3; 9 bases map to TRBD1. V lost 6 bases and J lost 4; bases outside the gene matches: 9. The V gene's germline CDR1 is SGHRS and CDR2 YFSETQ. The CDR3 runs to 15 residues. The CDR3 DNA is TGCGCCAGCACCGAGTCGGGACAGGGCCCAGATACGCAGTATTTT. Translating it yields CASTESGQGPDTQYF.

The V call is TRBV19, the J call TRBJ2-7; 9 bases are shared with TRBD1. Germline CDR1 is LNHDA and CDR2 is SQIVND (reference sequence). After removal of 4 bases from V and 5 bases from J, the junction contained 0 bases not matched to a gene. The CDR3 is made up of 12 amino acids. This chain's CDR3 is CASSRTGDEQYF. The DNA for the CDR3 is TGTGCCAGTAGTAGGACAGGGGACGAGCAGTACTTC.

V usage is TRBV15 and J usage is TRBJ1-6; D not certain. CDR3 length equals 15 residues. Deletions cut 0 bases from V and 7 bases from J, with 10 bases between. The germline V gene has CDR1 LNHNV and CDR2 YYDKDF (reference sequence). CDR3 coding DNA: TGTGCCACCAGCAGAGATTCTAGACTGAATTCACCCCTCCACTTT. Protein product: CATSRDSRLNSPLHF.

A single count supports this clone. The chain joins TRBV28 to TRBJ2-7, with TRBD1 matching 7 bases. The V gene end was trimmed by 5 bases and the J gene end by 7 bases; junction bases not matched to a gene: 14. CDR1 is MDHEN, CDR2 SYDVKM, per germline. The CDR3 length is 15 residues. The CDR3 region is CASSPPTGPSGEQYF. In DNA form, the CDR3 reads TGTGCCAGCAGTCCCCCGACAGGGCCCTCGGGGGAGCAGTACTTC. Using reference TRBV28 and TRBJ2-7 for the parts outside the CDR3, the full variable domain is DVKVTQSSRYLVKRTGEKVFLECVQDMDHENMFWYRQDPGLGLRLIYFSYDVKMKEKGDIPEGYSVSREKKERFSLILESASTNQTSMYLCASSPPTGPSGEQYFGPGTRLTVT.

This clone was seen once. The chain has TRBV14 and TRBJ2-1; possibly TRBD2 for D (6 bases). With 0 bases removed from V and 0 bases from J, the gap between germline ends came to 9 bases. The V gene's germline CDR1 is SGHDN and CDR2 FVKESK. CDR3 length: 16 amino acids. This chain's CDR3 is CASSQDGGSSYNEQFF. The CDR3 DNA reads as TGTGCCAGCAGCCAAGATGGGGGGAGCTCCTACAATGAGCAGTTCTTC.

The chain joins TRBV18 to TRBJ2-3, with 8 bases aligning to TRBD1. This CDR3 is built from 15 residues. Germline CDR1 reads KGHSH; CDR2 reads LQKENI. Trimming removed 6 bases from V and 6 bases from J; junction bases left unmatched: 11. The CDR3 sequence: CASSLLQGASDTQYF. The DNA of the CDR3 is TGTGCCAGCTCCCTCCTCCAGGGGGCTAGTGATACGCAGTATTTT.

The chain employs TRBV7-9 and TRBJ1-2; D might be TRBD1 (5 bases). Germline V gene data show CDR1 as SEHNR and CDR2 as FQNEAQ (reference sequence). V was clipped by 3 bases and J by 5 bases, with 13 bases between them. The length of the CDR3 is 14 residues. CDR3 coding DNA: TGTGCCAGCAGCTTGGTCCGGCAGGGTTATGGCTACACCTTC. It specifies CASSLVRQGYGYTF.

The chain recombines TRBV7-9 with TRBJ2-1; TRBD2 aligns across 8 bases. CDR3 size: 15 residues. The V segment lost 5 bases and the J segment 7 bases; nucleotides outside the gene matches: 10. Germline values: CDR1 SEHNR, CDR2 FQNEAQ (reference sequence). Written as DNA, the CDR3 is TGTGCCAGCAGCCCGAGCGGGAGATACAGGAATGAGCAGTTCTTC. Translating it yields CASSPSGRYRNEQFF.

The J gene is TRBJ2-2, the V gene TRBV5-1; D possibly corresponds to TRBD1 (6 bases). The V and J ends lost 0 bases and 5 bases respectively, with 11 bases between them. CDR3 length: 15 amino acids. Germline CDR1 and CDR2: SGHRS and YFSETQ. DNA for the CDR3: TGCGCCAGCAGCTTGGGAGACAGGAGAACCGGGGAGCTGTTTTTT. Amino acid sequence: CASSLGDRRTGELFF.

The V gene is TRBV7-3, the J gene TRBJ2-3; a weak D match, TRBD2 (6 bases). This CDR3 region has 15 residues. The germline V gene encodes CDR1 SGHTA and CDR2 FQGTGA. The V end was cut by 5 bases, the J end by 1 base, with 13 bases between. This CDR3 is CASSLSGTGTDTQYF. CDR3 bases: TGTGCCAGCAGCCTCTCAGGGACTGGCACAGATACGCAGTATTTT.

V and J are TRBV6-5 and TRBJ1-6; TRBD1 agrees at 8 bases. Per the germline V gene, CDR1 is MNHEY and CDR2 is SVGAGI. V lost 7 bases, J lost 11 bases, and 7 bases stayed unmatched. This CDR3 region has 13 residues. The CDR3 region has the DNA TGTGCCAGCATCGAACAGGGGGGAACACCCCTCCACTTT. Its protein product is CASIEQGGTPLHF.

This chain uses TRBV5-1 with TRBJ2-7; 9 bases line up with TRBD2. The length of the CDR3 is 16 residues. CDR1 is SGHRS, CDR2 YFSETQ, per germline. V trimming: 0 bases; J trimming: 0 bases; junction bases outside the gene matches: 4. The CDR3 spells CASSLGSGGFSYEQYF. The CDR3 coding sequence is TGCGCCAGCAGCTTGGGTAGCGGGGGTTTCTCCTACGAGCAGTACTTC.

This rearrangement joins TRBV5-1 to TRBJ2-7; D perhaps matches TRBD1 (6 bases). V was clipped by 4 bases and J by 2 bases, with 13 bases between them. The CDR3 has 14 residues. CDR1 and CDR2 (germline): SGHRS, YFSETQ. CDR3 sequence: CASSPDSGTYEQYF. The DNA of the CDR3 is TGCGCCAGCAGCCCGGACAGCGGCACCTACGAGCAGTACTTC.

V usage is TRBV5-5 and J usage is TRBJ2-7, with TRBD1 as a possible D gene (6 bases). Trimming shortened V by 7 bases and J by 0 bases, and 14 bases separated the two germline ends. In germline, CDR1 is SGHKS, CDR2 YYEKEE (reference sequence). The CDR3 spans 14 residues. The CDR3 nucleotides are TGTGCCAGCTCTGACAGGTTCAGCTCCTACGAGCAGTACTTC. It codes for CASSDRFSSYEQYF.

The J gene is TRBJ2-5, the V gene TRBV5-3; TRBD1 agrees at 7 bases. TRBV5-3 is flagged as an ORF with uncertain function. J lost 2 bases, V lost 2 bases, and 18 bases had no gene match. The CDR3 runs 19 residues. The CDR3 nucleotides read TGTGCCAGAAGCTTCTTCCCTCTTACGACAGGGCCTGGGCAAGAGACCCAGTACTTC. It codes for CARSFFPLTTGPGQETQYF.

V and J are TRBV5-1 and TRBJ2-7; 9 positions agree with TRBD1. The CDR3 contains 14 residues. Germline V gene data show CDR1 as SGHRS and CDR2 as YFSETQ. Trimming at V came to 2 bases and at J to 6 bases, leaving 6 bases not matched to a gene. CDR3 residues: CASSFTGGSVEQYF. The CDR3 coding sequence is TGCGCCAGCAGCTTTACAGGGGGCTCGGTCGAGCAGTACTTC. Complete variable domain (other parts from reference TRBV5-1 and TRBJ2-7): KAGVTQTPRYLIKTRGQQVTLSCSPISGHRSVSWYQQTPGQGLQFLFEYFSETQRNKGNFPGRFSGRQFSNSRSEMNVSTLELGDSALYLCASSFTGGSVEQYFGPGTRLTVT.

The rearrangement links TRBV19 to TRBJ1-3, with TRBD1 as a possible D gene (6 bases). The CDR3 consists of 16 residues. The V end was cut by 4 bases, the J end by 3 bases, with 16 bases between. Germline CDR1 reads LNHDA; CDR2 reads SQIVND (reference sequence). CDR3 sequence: CASSTSGVSVGNTIYF. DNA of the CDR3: TGTGCCAGTAGTACCTCAGGGGTATCCGTTGGAAACACCATATATTTT.

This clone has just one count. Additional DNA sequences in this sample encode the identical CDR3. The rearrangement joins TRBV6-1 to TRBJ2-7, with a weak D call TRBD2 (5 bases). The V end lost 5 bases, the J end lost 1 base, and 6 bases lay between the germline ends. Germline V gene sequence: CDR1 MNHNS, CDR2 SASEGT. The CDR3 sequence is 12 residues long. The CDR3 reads CASSRTSYEQYF. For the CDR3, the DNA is TGTGCCAGCAGTAGGACTTCCTACGAGCAGTACTTC.

CDR3 bases: TGTGCCAGCCGTCAGGGGGCTAGGGGAGATTCACCCCTCCACTTT. It translates to CASRQGARGDSPLHF. The chain has TRBV19 and TRBJ1-6, with 8 bases that match TRBD1. CDR1 is LNHDA, CDR2 SQIVND, per germline (reference sequence). CDR3 size: 15 residues. J gave up 8 bases and V 9 bases, and 12 bases lay outside the gene matches.